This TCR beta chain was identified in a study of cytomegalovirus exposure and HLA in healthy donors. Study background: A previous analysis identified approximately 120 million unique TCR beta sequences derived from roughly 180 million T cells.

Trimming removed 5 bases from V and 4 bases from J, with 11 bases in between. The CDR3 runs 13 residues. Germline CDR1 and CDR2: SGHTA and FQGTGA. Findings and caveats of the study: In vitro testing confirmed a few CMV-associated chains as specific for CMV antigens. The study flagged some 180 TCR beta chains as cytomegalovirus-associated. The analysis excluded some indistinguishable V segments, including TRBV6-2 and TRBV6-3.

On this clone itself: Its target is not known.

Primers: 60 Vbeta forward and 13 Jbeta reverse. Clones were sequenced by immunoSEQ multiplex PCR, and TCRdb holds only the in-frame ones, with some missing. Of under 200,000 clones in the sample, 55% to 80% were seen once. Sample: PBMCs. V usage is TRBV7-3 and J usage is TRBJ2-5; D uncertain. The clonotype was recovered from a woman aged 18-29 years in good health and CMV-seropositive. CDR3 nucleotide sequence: TGTGCCAGCAGCCCTTGGAGAGGAGAGACCCAGTACTTC. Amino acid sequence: CASSPWRGETQYF.